Below, 28 T cell receptor beta chains from the same sample are listed, as sequenced in a study of blood T cell repertoires in COVID-19. Only in-frame clones appear in the TCRdb table, and some are missing; sequencing was by immunoSEQ multiplex PCR. Of under 150,000 clones listed, approximately 81% are singletons. Sequenced: peripheral blood. The origin of the receptors is a man between 50 and 59 years old with acute or convalescent COVID-19.

This chain connects TRBV5-1 to TRBJ1-3; TRBD1 agrees at 7 bases. Germline V gene lookup returns CDR1 SGHRS and CDR2 YFSETQ. Trimming cost V 7 bases and J 2 bases; bases outside gene matches: 9. The CDR3 loop spans 15 amino acids. This CDR3 is CASSSTGVTGNTIYF. The CDR3 DNA reads as TGCGCCAGCTCCTCCACAGGGGTGACTGGAAACACCATATATTTT.

The chain employs TRBV7-2 and TRBJ1-2, with 9 bases that match TRBD1. This CDR3 has 15 residues. Germline assignment: CDR1 SGHTA and CDR2 FQGNSA. The V and J ends lost 5 bases and 4 bases, in that order; junction bases with no gene match: 8. CDR3 nucleotide sequence: TGTGCCAGCAGCGTACAGGGGGCAAGCTTCTATGGCTACACCTTC. Its translation: CASSVQGASFYGYTF.

The rearrangement joins TRBV5-6 to TRBJ2-3; tentative D call: TRBD2 (6 bases). CDR1 is SGHDT and CDR2 is YYEEEE in the germline V gene. Trimming cost V 3 bases and J 5 bases, with 19 bases left between them. This CDR3 is built from 16 residues. CDR3 DNA sequence: TGTGCCAGCAGCTCGAGCCAAAGACTAGTTCAAGATACGCAGTATTTT. Protein sequence: CASSSSQRLVQDTQYF.

This chain connects TRBV19 to TRBJ2-5; 7 bases align to TRBD1. This CDR3 has 15 residues. Germline V CDR1 and CDR2: LNHDA, SQIVND (reference sequence). Losses at the gene ends were 4 bases for V and 2 bases for J; bases not matched to a gene: 7. CDR3 sequence reads: CASSTWDRQQETQYF. DNA for the CDR3: TGTGCCAGTAGTACCTGGGACAGACAACAAGAGACCCAGTACTTC. The full variable domain, completed using reference TRBV19 and TRBJ2-5, is DGGITQSPKYLFRKEGQNVTLSCEQNLNHDAMYWYRQDPGQGLRLIYYSQIVNDFQKGDIAEGYSVSREKKESFPLTVTSAQKNPTAFYLCASSTWDRQQETQYFGPGTRLLVL.

V gene TRBV7-6 combines with J gene TRBJ2-3; the D gene is possibly TRBD1 (6 bases). Trimming cost V 1 base and J 1 base, with 12 bases left between them. Germline V gene data show CDR1 as SGHVS and CDR2 as FNYEAQ. CDR3 size: 16 residues. Here the CDR3 DNA reads TGTGCCAGCAGCTTAGGTGCAGGGGTCGGCACAGATACGCAGTATTTT. Protein sequence: CASSLGAGVGTDTQYF.

This clone was seen a few times. The chain is built from TRBV28 and TRBJ1-1; 7 nucleotides agree with TRBD1. The CDR3 has 14 residues. V trimming: 4 bases; J trimming: 1 base; junction bases outside the gene matches: 3. In germline, CDR1 is MDHEN, CDR2 SYDVKM. This chain's CDR3 is CASSSRQGNTEAFF. For the CDR3, the DNA is TGTGCCAGCAGTTCGAGACAGGGGAACACTGAAGCTTTCTTT.

The chain has TRBV5-4 and TRBJ1-2; D gene ambiguous. With 3 bases removed from V and 1 base from J, the gap between germline ends came to 19 bases. Germline values: CDR1 SGHNT, CDR2 YYREEE (reference sequence). The CDR3 contains 17 residues. The CDR3 protein is CASSSPHTSALNYGYTF. The CDR3 DNA reads as TGTGCCAGCAGCTCCCCTCACACGTCCGCCCTTAACTATGGCTACACCTTC.

V is TRBV9 and J is TRBJ1-6, with 10 bases lining up with TRBD1. The CDR3 covers 16 residues. CDR1 SGDLS and CDR2 YYNGEE come from the germline V gene. The J segment lost 8 bases and the V segment lost 3 bases, leaving 8 bases of the junction unmatched. This CDR3 is CASSGAWTGGDSPLHF. CDR3 DNA sequence: TGTGCCAGCAGCGGCGCCTGGACAGGGGGAGATTCACCCCTCCACTTT. Using reference TRBV9 and TRBJ1-6 for the parts outside the CDR3, the full variable domain is DSGVTQTPKHLITATGQRVTLRCSPRSGDLSVYWYQQSLDQGLQFLIQYYNGEERAKGNILERFSAQQFPDLHSELNLSSLELGDSALYFCASSGAWTGGDSPLHFGNGTRLTVT.

The genes are TRBV5-6 and TRBJ1-2, with D possibly matching TRBD1 (5 bases). Germline V lookup: CDR1 SGHDT, CDR2 YYEEEE. V shed 3 bases and J shed 7 bases, with 13 bases lying between them. This CDR3 has 13 residues. CDR3 sequence reads: CASSSTVNSGYTF. The DNA of the CDR3 is TGTGCCAGCAGCTCGACAGTGAATAGTGGCTACACCTTC.

This chain links TRBV3-1 (or the pseudogene TRBV3-2) with TRBJ1-5; D gene ambiguous. This CDR3 is 13 amino acids long. V dropped 2 bases and J dropped 2 bases, with 4 bases sitting between them. Germline V CDR1 and CDR2: LGHDT, YNNKEL (reference sequence). The CDR3 DNA follows: TGTGCCAGCAGCCAAACAGGCAATCAGCCCCAGCATTTT. This codes for CASSQTGNQPQHF.

The V gene is TRBV2, the J gene TRBJ1-1; a possible D gene is TRBD1 (6 bases). CDR1 is SNHLY and CDR2 is FYNNEI in the germline V gene. CDR3 length equals 16 residues. V was cut by 2 bases and J by 0 bases, with 13 bases left in between. CDR3 nucleotide sequence: TGTGCCAGCAGTGAAAGGAGGACAGCCTTGAACACTGAAGCTTTCTTT. Residues: CASSERRTALNTEAFF.

The CDR3 reads CASSFPGRAEAFF. CDR3 nucleotides: TGTGCCAGCAGCTTCCCAGGGAGGGCTGAAGCTTTCTTT. The rearrangement uses TRBV9 and TRBJ1-1; D is perhaps TRBD1 (5 bases). Germline CDR1 reads SGDLS; CDR2 reads YYNGEE. V was trimmed by 4 bases and J by 6 bases, leaving 13 bases between them. The CDR3 contains 13 residues.

This clone appeared a few times. The chain uses TRBV5-6 and TRBJ1-6, with 8 nucleotides matching TRBD1. Trimming took 4 bases from V and 9 from J; bases not matched to a gene: 6. This CDR3 contains 14 residues. CDR1 and CDR2 from the germline V gene are SGHDT and YYEEEE. The CDR3 is CASSPGQGRSPLHF. The CDR3 region has the DNA TGTGCCAGCAGCCCTGGACAGGGCCGTTCACCCCTCCACTTT. The full variable domain, rest sourced from reference TRBV5-6 and TRBJ1-6, is DAGVTQSPTHLIKTRGQQVTLRCSPKSGHDTVSWYQQALGQGPQFIFQYYEEEERQRGNFPDRFSGHQFPNYSSELNVNALLLGDSALYLCASSPGQGRSPLHFGNGTRLTVT.

The chain uses TRBV5-4 and TRBJ1-1; 9 bases align to TRBD1. This CDR3 has 14 residues. J lost 5 bases, V lost 3 bases, and 5 bases had no gene match. Germline V gene data show CDR1 as SGHNT and CDR2 as YYREEE (reference sequence). CDR3: CASSSDRGLTEAFF. CDR3 nucleotides: TGTGCCAGCAGCTCGGACAGGGGACTAACTGAAGCTTTCTTT.

The chain employs TRBV10-2 and TRBJ1-5; TRBD1 might be the D (6 bases). With 4 bases removed from V and 3 bases from J, the gap between germline ends came to 7 bases. This CDR3 is built from 13 residues. CDR1 is WSHSY, CDR2 SAAADI, per germline. DNA of the CDR3: TGCGCCAGCAGTGGGACAGTCAATCAGCCCCAGCATTTT. This gives the protein CASSGTVNQPQHF.

V is TRBV5-5 and J is TRBJ2-3, with D perhaps TRBD1 (6 bases). Germline V gene data show CDR1 as SGHKS and CDR2 as YYEKEE (reference sequence). The V gene lost 2 bases and the J gene lost 2 bases, with 15 bases spanning the gap. The CDR3 extends over 16 amino acids. CDR3 residues: CASSFPRTETTDTQYF. CDR3 DNA: TGTGCCAGCAGCTTCCCCAGGACAGAGACCACAGATACGCAGTATTTT. Full variable domain (rest looked up from reference TRBV5-5 and TRBJ2-3): DAGVTQSPTHLIKTRGQQVTLRCSPISGHKSVSWYQQVLGQGPQFIFQYYEKEERGRGNFPDRFSARQFPNYSSELNVNALLLGDSALYLCASSFPRTETTDTQYFGPGTRLTVL.

This chain connects TRBV6-5 to TRBJ1-2; TRBD1 might be the D (5 bases). V was cut by 0 bases and J by 8 bases, with 13 bases left in between. CDR3 length: 14 amino acids. CDR1 and CDR2 from the germline V gene are MNHEY and SVGAGI. As DNA, the CDR3 is TGTGCCAGCAGTTACTCGAATAACGGGGGAGGCTACACCTTC. This gives the protein CASSYSNNGGGYTF.

The chain joins TRBV29-1 to TRBJ1-1, with TRBD1 as a possible D gene (6 bases). V shed 4 bases and J shed 3 bases, with 18 bases lying between them. The CDR3 totals 15 residues. Germline values: CDR1 SQVTM, CDR2 ANQGSEA. The CDR3 is CSVGPPEGGHTEAFF. In DNA form, the CDR3 reads TGCAGCGTTGGGCCCCCGGAAGGGGGACACACTGAAGCTTTCTTT.

This rearrangement joins TRBV28 to TRBJ1-2; the D gene is possibly TRBD1 (6 bases). The CDR3 contains 16 residues. The V end was cut by 6 bases, the J end by 0 bases, with 17 bases between. Germline V gene lookup returns CDR1 MDHEN and CDR2 SYDVKM. The CDR3 loop is CASSPTGFLANYGYTF. As DNA, the CDR3 is TGTGCCAGCAGCCCGACAGGTTTCCTAGCTAACTATGGCTACACCTTC.

This clone turned up a few times. This chain uses TRBV19 with TRBJ1-3; 7 positions match TRBD1. This CDR3 has 15 residues. CDR1 and CDR2 (germline): LNHDA, SQIVND (reference sequence). V gave up 5 bases and J gave up 2 bases; unmatched junction bases: 6. The CDR3 nucleotides are TGTGCCAGTAGTCCACTCGACAGGGCTGGAAACACCATATATTTT. It is translated as CASSPLDRAGNTIYF.

The chain carries TRBV24-1 and TRBJ2-1; 10 bases agree with TRBD2. The CDR3 spans 17 residues. V was clipped by 4 bases and J by 6 bases; unmatched bases: 11. Germline V gene sequence: CDR1 KGHDR, CDR2 SFDVKD. CDR3 coding DNA: TGTGCCACCAGTGACGCAAAGACTAGCGGGTTTGGCAATGAGCAGTTCTTC. It codes for CATSDAKTSGFGNEQFF.

The chain combines TRBV27 with TRBJ1-2; TRBD1 agrees at 9 bases. CDR3 size: 13 residues. V shed 4 bases, J shed 8 bases, and the junction held 5 bases outside the gene matches. CDR1 MNHEY and CDR2 SMNVEV come from the germline V gene (reference sequence). The CDR3 loop reads CASSSQGAIGYTF. CDR3 nucleotide sequence: TGTGCCAGCAGTTCACAGGGGGCGATCGGCTACACCTTC.

The V call is TRBV28, the J call TRBJ1-2, with D unresolved. V was pared by 4 bases and J by 7 bases, with 7 bases between. The germline CDR1 and CDR2 sequences are MDHEN and SYDVKM. The CDR3 sequence is 11 residues long. CDR3 coding DNA: TGTGCCAGCAGTTGGTCGGGTGGCTACACCTTC. This sequence encodes CASSWSGGYTF.

V is TRBV5-1 and J is TRBJ2-7; the D gene is possibly TRBD2 (6 bases). V was cut by 2 bases and J by 5 bases, with 14 bases left in between. This CDR3 is 14 amino acids long. Germline loops: CDR1 SGHRS, CDR2 YFSETQ. The DNA for the CDR3 is TGCGCCAGCAGCTTAGGTGCGGGGAAGAACGAGCAGTACTTC. Residues: CASSLGAGKNEQYF.

This chain connects TRBV4-1 to TRBJ1-1; tentatively, D is TRBD1 (5 bases). Germline V lookup: CDR1 MGHRA, CDR2 YSYEKL. Deletions cut 3 bases from V and 9 bases from J, with 17 bases between. The CDR3 is 14 residues long. The CDR3 region is CASSQGRRGGKAFF. In DNA form, the CDR3 reads TGCGCCAGCAGCCAGGGCAGGCGGGGGGGTAAAGCTTTCTTT.

The rearrangement uses TRBV11-1 and TRBJ2-7, with D tentatively TRBD1 (6 bases). The germline V and J ends were trimmed by 1 base and 2 bases, with 9 bases remaining between them. This CDR3 is built from 14 residues. The germline CDR1 and CDR2 sequences are SGHAT and FQDESV (reference sequence). The CDR3 DNA reads as TGTGCCAGCAGCTTAGGACAGGCAGCCTACGAGCAGTACTTC. Amino acids: CASSLGQAAYEQYF.

The table lists this clone with a count of one. The chain employs TRBV3-1 (or the pseudogene TRBV3-2) and TRBJ1-1; D possibly corresponds to TRBD1 (5 bases). Trimming left V 6 bases short and J 2 bases short, with 16 bases between. CDR3 length: 15 amino acids. Germline V CDR1 and CDR2: LGHDT, YNNKEL (reference sequence). CDR3 amino acids: CASSLGVQGNTEAFF. The CDR3 DNA reads as TGTGCCAGCAGTTTAGGAGTCCAGGGAAACACTGAAGCTTTCTTT.

The chain carries TRBV9 and TRBJ2-3, with 8 bases that match TRBD1. V trimming: 4 bases; J trimming: 2 bases; junction bases outside the gene matches: 6. This CDR3 is built from 15 residues. Germline assignment: CDR1 SGDLS and CDR2 YYNGEE. This chain's CDR3 is CASSPTGAHTDTQYF. CDR3 DNA sequence: TGTGCCAGCAGCCCGACAGGGGCGCACACAGATACGCAGTATTTT.